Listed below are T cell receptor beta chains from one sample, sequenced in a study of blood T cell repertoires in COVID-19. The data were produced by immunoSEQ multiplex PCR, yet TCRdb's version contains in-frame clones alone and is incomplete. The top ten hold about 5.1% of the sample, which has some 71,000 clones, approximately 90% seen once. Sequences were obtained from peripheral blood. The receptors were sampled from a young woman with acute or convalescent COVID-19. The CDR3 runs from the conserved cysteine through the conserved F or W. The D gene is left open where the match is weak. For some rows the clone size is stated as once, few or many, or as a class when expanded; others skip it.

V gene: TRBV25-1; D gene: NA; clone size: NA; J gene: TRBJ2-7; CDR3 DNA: TGTGCCAGCAGTGAAGGAACTATAGTTGAACGCGAGCAGTACTTC; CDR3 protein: CASSEGTIVEREQYF
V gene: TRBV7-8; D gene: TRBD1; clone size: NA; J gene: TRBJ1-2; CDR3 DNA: TGTGCCAGCAGCCGGGACAGGAGCTATGGCTACACCTTC; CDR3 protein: CASSRDRSYGYTF
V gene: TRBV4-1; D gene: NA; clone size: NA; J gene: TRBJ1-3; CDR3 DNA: TGCGCCAGCAGCCAAGCTACAGGGTCCCGAAACACCATATATTTT; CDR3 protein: CASSQATGSRNTIYF
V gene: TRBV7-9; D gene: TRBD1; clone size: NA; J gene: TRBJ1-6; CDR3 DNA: TGTGCCAGCAGCTTGGGACAGGGAAGCTCCTATAATTCACCCCTCCACTTT; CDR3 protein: CASSLGQGSSYNSPLHF
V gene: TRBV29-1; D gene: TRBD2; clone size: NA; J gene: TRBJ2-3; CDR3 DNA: TGCAGCGTTGAAGATGTCGCTAGCGGGACCGCGCAGTATTTT; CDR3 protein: CSVEDVASGTAQYF
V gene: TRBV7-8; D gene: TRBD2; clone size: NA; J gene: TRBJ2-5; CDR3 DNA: TGTGCCAGCAGCTCCGGCCTAGCGGGAGAACAAGAGACCCAGTACTTC; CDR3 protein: CASSSGLAGEQETQYF
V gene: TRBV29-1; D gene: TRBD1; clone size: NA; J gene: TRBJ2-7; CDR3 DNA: TGCAGCGTTGCAAAGGACAGGAACTCCTACGAGCAGTACTTC; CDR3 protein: CSVAKDRNSYEQYF
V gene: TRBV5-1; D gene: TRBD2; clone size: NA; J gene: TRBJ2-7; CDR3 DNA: TGCGCCAGCAGCGGACCTAGCGGGAGTAGCGAGCAGTACTTC; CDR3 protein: CASSGPSGSSEQYF
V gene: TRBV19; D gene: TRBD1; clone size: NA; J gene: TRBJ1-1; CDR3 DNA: TGTGCCAGTAGGGCCGGGACAGTGATTGAGATGAACACTGAAGCTTTCTTT; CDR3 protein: CASRAGTVIEMNTEAFF
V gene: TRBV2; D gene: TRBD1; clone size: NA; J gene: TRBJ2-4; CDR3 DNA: TGTGCCAGCAGTCTATGGGACAGAGAAAACATTCAGTACTTC; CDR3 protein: CASSLWDRENIQYF
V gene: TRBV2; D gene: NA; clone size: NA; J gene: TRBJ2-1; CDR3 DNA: TGTGCCAGCAGTGACCCACACAGGTACAATGAGCAGTTCTTC; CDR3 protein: CASSDPHRYNEQFF
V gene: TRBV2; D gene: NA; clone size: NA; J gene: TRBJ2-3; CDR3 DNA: TGTGCCAGCAGGGACTTAGCAGCTAGCACAGATACGCAGTATTTT; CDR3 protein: CASRDLAASTDTQYF
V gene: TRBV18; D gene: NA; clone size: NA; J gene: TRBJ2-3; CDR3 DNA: TGTGCCAGCTCACCCCTTTCGGGGACAAGCACAGATACGCAGTATTTT; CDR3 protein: CASSPLSGTSTDTQYF
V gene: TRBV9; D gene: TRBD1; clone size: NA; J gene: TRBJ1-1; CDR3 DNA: TGTGCCAGCAGCGTCTCAGGGGGGAACACTGAAGCTTTCTTT; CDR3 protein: CASSVSGGNTEAFF
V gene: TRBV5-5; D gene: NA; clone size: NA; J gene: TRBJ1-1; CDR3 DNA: TGTGCCAGCAGCTTGGACATGAACACTGAAGCTTTCTTT; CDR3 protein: CASSLDMNTEAFF
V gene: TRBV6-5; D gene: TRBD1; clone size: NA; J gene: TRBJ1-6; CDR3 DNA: TGTGCCAGCAGTAAGCGGACAGGGGATAATTCACCCCTCCACTTT; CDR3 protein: CASSKRTGDNSPLHF
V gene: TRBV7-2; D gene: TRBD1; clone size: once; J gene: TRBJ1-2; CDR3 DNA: TGTGCCAGCAGCTTACAATTATATAGGACAGGGGGGAACGAAGGTGGCTACACCTTC; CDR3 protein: CASSLQLYRTGGNEGGYTF
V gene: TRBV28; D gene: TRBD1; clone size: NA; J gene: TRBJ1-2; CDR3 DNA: TGTGCCAGCACAAACACAGGGGACGGCTATGGCTACACCTTC; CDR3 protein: CASTNTGDGYGYTF
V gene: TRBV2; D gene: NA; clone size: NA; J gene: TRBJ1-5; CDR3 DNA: TGTGCCAGCAGTGAAGCGGGGCTGAGCAATCAGCCCCAGCATTTT; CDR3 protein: CASSEAGLSNQPQHF
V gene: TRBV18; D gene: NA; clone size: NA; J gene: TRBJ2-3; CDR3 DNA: TGTGCCAGCTCAACAGGGCAGGGGCCCGATACGCAGTATTTT; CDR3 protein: CASSTGQGPDTQYF
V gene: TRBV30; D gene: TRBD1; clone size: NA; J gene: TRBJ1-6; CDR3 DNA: TGTGCCTGGAGTGTAGCGGACAGGCGAAATTCACCCCTCCACTTT; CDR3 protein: CAWSVADRRNSPLHF
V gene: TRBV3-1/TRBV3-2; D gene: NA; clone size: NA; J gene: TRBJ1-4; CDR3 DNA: TGTGCCAGCAGCGCAGCCCTAGGGGGAGGGGCTAATGAAAAACTGTTTTTT; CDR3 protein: CASSAALGGGANEKLFF
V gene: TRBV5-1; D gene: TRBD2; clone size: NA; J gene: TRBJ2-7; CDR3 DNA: TGCGCCAGCAGCCTAACACCAGTTGGCGGGAGCTCCTACGAGCAGTACTTC; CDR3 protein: CASSLTPVGGSSYEQYF
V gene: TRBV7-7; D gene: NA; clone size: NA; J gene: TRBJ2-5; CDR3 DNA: TGTGCCAGCAGCCCGAACAGGGCAGGGAACCAAGAGACCCAGTACTTC; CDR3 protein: CASSPNRAGNQETQYF
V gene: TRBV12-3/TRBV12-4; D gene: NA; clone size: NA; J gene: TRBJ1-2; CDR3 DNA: TGTGCCAGCAGCCCATCACAGGGCTATGGCTACACCTTC; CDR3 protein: CASSPSQGYGYTF
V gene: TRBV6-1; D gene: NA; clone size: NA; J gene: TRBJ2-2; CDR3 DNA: TGTGCCAGCAGTGAACGTGGGAGTCGCACCGGGGAGCTGTTTTTT; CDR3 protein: CASSERGSRTGELFF
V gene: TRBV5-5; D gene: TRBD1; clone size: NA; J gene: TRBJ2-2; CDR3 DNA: TGTGCCAGCAGCCTATTACAACGACAGGGCCTCGGGGAGCTGTTTTTT; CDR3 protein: CASSLLQRQGLGELFF
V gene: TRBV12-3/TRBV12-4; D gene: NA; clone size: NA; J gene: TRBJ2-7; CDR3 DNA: TGTGCCAGCAGTTTTGGTCTCTCCTATGAGCAGTACTTC; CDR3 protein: CASSFGLSYEQYF